This T cell receptor beta chain was obtained from a study of T cells in Graves' hyperthyroidism and ophthalmopathy. The overall study: Peripheral blood specimens were obtained at initial diagnosis, prior to any treatment.

From RNA transcripts, TCR beta CDR3 regions were amplified. The TCR CDR3 was amplified in a first-round RT-PCR using the HTBI primer set. One entry per CDR3 protein, called by TCRdb with MiXCR from the multiplex PCR reads. The sample records 340,000 or so distinct CDR3 sequences, roughly 15% being singletons. Out of about 10 ml of fresh peripheral blood came the PBMCs. Germline loops: CDR1 SQVTM, CDR2 ANQGSEA. This CDR3 comprises 14 residues. V was pared by 5 bases and J by 4 bases, with 10 bases of the junction left unmatched. This clonotype was seen more than once but under ten times. The antigen remains unidentified. Broader study findings: A model built on 13 V-J features separated ophthalmopathy from stable hyperthyroidism. Most clonotypes expanded in the thyroid (above 0.001) were also present in blood.

The chain combines TRBV29-1 with TRBJ2-7; 8 bases map to TRBD1. This TCR came from a man younger than 45 with Graves' hyperthyroidism. The sequencing sample was made of blood. CDR3 sequence (DNA): TGCAGCGTTTGGACAGGGCCGCCCAGGTACGAGCAGTACTTC. This encodes CSVWTGPPRYEQYF.